This entry is about one T cell receptor (beta chain). The antigen is undetermined. These data belong to a study of cytomegalovirus exposure and HLA in healthy donors. About the research overall: Of the donors genotyped, 398 in all, about 76% fell in the Caucasian-associated ancestry cluster.

Study-level findings and limits: The investigators catalogued 150 to 200 TCR beta chains as cytomegalovirus-associated.

Primers for the PCR totalled 60 Vbeta and 13 Jbeta. The method was immunoSEQ multiplex PCR; TCRdb's version includes in-frame clones alone and lacks a portion of them. The repertoire holds about 130,000 clones, about 61% seen once, with 2% to 2.5% in the top ten. The germline gives CDR1 SNHLY, CDR2 FYNNEI. The CDR3 runs to 12 residues. V was clipped by 3 bases and J by 15 bases; unmatched bases: 6. The V gene is TRBV2, the J gene TRBJ1-4, with 8 bases aligning to TRBD1. The TCR was taken from a woman aged 40 to 50 in good health and CMV-seronegative. Sequencing was performed on PBMCs. The CDR3 spells CASSEPGGHLFF. The CDR3 region has the DNA TGTGCCAGCAGTGAGCCAGGGGGCCATTTGTTTTTT.